Listed below are T cell receptor beta chains from one sample, sequenced in a study of vaccination and CD4 T cells after COVID-19. For these TCRs, the target antigens are not known. TCRdb re-derived calls from the PCR reads in MiXCR, one entry per CDR3 protein. The sample has about 15,000 distinct CDR3 sequences, 45% to 50% seen once. This material consisted of cultured CD4+ T cells from blood, taken after SARS-CoV-2 vaccination. All receptors derive from a human donor with COVID-19. The CDR3 runs from the conserved cysteine through the conserved F or W. A D gene is named only where the DNA matches it firmly. The size entry is marked missing in some rows and otherwise reads once, few, many or a size class.

TRBV6-1	TRBD1	TRBJ2-3	few	CASTPQGAPDTQYF	TGTGCCAGCACCCCACAGGGGGCCCCAGATACGCAGTATTTT
TRBV6-1	-	TRBJ1-2	few	CASTGKQGGLGYGYTF	TGTGCCAGCACCGGAAAGCAGGGAGGACTCGGCTATGGCTACACCTTC
TRBV15	-	TRBJ2-7	-	CATSRMAGTTTYEQYF	TGTGCCACCAGCAGGATGGCCGGGACAACGACCTACGAGCAGTACTTC
TRBV19	-	TRBJ2-3	-	CASSGTGLVSTQYF	TGTGCCAGTAGTGGAACAGGGTTAGTGAGTACGCAGTATTTT
TRBV6-1	TRBD1	TRBJ2-7	-	CASRVQGAREQYF	TGTGCCAGCAGGGTACAGGGGGCGCGGGAGCAGTACTTC
TRBV27	-	TRBJ1-2	few	CASSSYYSDVNYGYTF	TGTGCCAGCAGTTCCTATTACTCGGACGTTAACTATGGCTACACCTTC
TRBV4-1	TRBD1	TRBJ1-2	-	CASSQDPTGFGGYTF	TGCGCCAGCAGCCAAGATCCGACAGGGTTTGGTGGCTACACCTTC
TRBV6-1	-	TRBJ1-6	-	CASSPREDSPLHF	TGTGCCAGCAGTCCCAGAGAAGATTCACCCCTCCACTTT
TRBV5-4	TRBD2	TRBJ2-5	-	CASSPGLAGGGETQYF	TGTGCCAGCAGCCCAGGACTAGCGGGGGGAGGAGAGACCCAGTACTTC
TRBV2	-	TRBJ1-5	-	CASSQVGNQPQHF	TGTGCCAGCAGCCAAGTGGGAAATCAGCCCCAGCATTTT
TRBV14	-	TRBJ1-1	few	CASSQVVVTEAFF	TGTGCCAGCAGCCAAGTCGTTGTAACTGAAGCTTTCTTT
TRBV15	-	TRBJ1-3	-	CATSRNQGFSGNTIYF	TGTGCCACCAGCAGGAATCAGGGTTTCTCTGGAAACACCATATATTTT
TRBV6-1	-	TRBJ1-3	few	CASSDGDSGNTIYF	TGTGCCAGCAGTGATGGCGACTCCGGAAACACCATATATTTT
TRBV6-1	-	TRBJ1-6	-	CASRLYNSPLHF	TGTGCCAGCAGGTTATATAATTCACCCCTCCACTTT
TRBV2	-	TRBJ1-5	-	CASKDSFDNQPQHF	TGTGCCAGCAAGGACAGTTTCGATAATCAGCCCCAGCATTTT